This T cell receptor (beta chain) emerged from a study of CD8+CD57+ T cells in acquired aplastic anemia. This clonotype appeared many times. Investigators profiled TCR beta VDJ and CDR3 from genomic DNA template. TCRdb itself ran the reads through MiXCR, one entry per CDR3 protein. The sample lists some 200,000 distinct CDR3 sequences, roughly half occurring once. V lost 5 bases to trimming and J lost 3 bases, with 11 bases between them. The CDR3 sequence is 13 residues long. CDR1 and CDR2 from the germline V gene are MRHNA and SNTAGT. Individuals selected for sequencing had exhibited CD8+CD57+ cell expansion on flow cytometry. Untreated patients provided the blood samples, with no therapy given before sampling.

This clonotype originated in a human donor with aplastic anemia. Sequencing was carried out using sorted CD4+, CD8+, or CD8+CD57+ T cells (not recorded which) from PBMCs. The chain combines TRBV6-4 with TRBJ2-7; perhaps TRBD2 as D (5 bases). CDR3: CASSLGGGYEQYF. Here the CDR3 DNA reads TGTGCCAGCAGTTTAGGAGGAGGCTACGAGCAGTACTTC.